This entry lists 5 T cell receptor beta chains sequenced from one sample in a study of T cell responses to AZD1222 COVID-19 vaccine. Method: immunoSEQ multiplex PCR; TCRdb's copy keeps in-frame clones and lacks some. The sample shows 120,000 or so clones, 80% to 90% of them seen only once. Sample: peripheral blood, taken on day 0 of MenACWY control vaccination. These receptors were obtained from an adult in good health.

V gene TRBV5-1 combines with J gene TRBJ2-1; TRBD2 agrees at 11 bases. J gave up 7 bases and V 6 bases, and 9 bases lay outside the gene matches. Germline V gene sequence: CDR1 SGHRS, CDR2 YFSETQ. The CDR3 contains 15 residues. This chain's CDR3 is CASTDGTSGRNEQFF. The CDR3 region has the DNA TGCGCCAGCACAGACGGGACTAGCGGAAGAAATGAGCAGTTCTTC. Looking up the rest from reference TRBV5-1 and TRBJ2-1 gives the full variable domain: KAGVTQTPRYLIKTRGQQVTLSCSPISGHRSVSWYQQTPGQGLQFLFEYFSETQRNKGNFPGRFSGRQFSNSRSEMNVSTLELGDSALYLCASTDGTSGRNEQFFGPGTRLTVL.

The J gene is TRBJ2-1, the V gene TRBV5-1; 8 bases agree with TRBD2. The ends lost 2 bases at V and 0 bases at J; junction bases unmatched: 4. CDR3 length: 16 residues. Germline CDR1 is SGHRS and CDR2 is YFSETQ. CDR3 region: CASSLLAASSYNEQFF. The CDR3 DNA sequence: TGCGCCAGCAGCTTACTAGCGGCAAGCTCCTACAATGAGCAGTTCTTC.

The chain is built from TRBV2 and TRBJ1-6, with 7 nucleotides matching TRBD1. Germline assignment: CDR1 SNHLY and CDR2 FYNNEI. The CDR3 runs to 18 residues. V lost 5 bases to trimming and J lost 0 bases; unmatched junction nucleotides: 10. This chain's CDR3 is CASSYQADRSSYNSPLHF. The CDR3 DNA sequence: TGTGCCAGCAGTTACCAAGCGGACAGGAGCTCCTATAATTCACCCCTCCACTTT.

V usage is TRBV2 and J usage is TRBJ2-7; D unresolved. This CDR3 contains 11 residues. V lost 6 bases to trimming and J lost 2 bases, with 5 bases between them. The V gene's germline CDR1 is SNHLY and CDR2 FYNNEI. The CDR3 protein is CASSVTYEQYF. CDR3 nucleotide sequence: TGTGCCAGCAGCGTGACCTACGAGCAGTACTTC.

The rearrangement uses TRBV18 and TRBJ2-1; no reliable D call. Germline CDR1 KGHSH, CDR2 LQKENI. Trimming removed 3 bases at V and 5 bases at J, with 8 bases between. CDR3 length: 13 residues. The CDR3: CASSPSQDNEQFF. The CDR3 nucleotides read TGTGCCAGCTCACCCTCTCAGGACAATGAGCAGTTCTTC. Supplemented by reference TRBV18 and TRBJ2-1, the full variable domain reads NAGVMQNPRHLVRRRGQEARLRCSPMKGHSHVYWYRQLPEEGLKFMVYLQKENIIDESGMPKERFSAEFPKEGPSILRIQQVVRGDSAAYFCASSPSQDNEQFFGPGTRLTVL.